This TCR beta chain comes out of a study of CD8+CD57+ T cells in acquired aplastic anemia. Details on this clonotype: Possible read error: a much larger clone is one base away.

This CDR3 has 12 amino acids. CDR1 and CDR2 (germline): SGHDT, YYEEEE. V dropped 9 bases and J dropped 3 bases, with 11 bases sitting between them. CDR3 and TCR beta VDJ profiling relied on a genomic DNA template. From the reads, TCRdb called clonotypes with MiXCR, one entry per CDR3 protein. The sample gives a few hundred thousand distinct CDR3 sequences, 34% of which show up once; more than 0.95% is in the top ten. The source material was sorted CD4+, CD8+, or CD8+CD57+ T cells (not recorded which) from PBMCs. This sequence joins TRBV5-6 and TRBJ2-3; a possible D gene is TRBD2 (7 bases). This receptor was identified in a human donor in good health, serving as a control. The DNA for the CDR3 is TGTGCCAAGGCGGGGGCGACAGATACGCAGTATTTT. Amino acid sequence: CAKAGATDTQYF.